This TCR beta chain was captured by sequencing in a study of shared clonotypes between healthy human individuals. Assay used: immunoSEQ multiplex PCR; TCRdb lists only in-frame clones, some missing. This table holds roughly 2.5 million clones, over 85% found once. The germline CDR1 and CDR2 sequences are KGHSH and LQKENI. The CDR3 has 16 residues. Trimming took off 1 base at V and 0 bases at J, with 12 bases between the two ends. The clonotype originates from a man aged 18 to 35 in good health. The source material was naive CD4+ T cells sorted from blood. The subset: CD45RA+ positively selected. The gene calls are TRBV18 and TRBJ1-1, with D possibly matching TRBD1 (5 bases). CDR3 in DNA: TGTGCCAGCTCACCACTGGGGGAGGTCCTGAACACTGAAGCTTTCTTT. It codes for CASSPLGEVLNTEAFF.